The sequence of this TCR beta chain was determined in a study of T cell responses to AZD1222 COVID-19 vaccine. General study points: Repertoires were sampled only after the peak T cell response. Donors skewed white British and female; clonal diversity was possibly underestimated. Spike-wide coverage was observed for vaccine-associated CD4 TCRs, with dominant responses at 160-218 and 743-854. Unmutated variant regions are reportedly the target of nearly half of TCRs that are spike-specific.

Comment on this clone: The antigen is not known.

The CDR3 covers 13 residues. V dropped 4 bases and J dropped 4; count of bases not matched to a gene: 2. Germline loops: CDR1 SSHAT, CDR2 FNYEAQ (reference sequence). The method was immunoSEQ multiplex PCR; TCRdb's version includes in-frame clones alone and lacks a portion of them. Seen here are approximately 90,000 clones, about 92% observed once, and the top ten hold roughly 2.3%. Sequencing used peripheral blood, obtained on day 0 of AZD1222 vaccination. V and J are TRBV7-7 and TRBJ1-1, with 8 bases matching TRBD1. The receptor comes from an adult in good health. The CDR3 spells CASSSGTGTEAFF. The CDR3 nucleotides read TGTGCCAGCAGCTCGGGGACAGGCACTGAAGCTTTCTTT.